Given below is one TCR beta chain in context. The antigen is not known. This sample was included in a study of blood T cells in healthy people across ages. The CDR3 spans 17 residues. Sample-barcoded 5' priming and a J-beta primer mix drove a second PCR of roughly 7 to 11 cycles. A minimum of 2.5 million CDR3-containing paired-end reads was obtained for each sample. Each CDR3 protein gets one entry after TCRdb re-called the 5' RACE reads with MiXCR. The sample lists about 1 million distinct CDR3 sequences, around 43% occurring once. Study results and caveats: No conclusive comparison of naive versus antigen-experienced cells was possible with unsorted PBMCs. Investigators viewed diversity estimates from one million T cells as underestimates, the study reported.

This receptor was obtained from a woman aged 55 to 70 in good health. The chain recombines TRBV21-1 with TRBJ2-4; TRBD1 reflects the table's D call only, with no check against the DNA. TRBV21-1 is noted as a pseudogene. The sequenced sample consisted of blood. CDR3 nucleotide sequence: TGTGCCAGCAGCAAAGTGGACAGGAAGCTAGCCAAAAACATTCAGTACTTC. It is translated as CASSKVDRKLAKNIQYF.